Shown below are 28 T cell receptor beta chains from a single sample sequenced in a study of CD8 T cells in Susac syndrome. An amount of RNA that ranged from roughly 0.5 to 1 ug was reverse transcribed with random hexamers. TCRdb recomputed calls from the immunoSEQ multiplex PCR reads with MiXCR, one row per CDR3 protein. This table has hundreds of thousands of distinct CDR3 sequences, around nine tenths appearing once. What was sequenced was CD8+ T cells from PBMCs. Receptor source: a human donor with multiple sclerosis.

The V gene is TRBV10-3, the J gene TRBJ2-1, with 7 bases identical to TRBD2. V trimming: 3 bases; J trimming: 6 bases; junction bases outside the gene matches: 11. The CDR3 is 16 residues long. Germline CDR1 reads ENHRY; CDR2 reads SYGVKD. The CDR3 loop is CAISDPGLGDFNEQFF. In nucleotides, the CDR3 is TGTGCCATCAGTGACCCCGGACTAGGGGATTTCAATGAGCAGTTCTTC.

This clonotype appeared a few times. The chain carries TRBV6-2 or TRBV6-3 and TRBJ2-7, with D perhaps matching TRBD1 (6 bases). The CDR3 is 13 amino acids. V was cut by 7 bases and J by 3 bases, with 13 bases left in between. Germline V CDR1 and CDR2: MNHEY, SVGEGT. The CDR3 nucleotides read TGTGCCAGCACCCAGGGGACGAGCTACGAGCAGTACTTC. Encoded protein: CASTQGTSYEQYF.

The chain is built from TRBV12-3 or TRBV12-4 and TRBJ2-5; D is unresolved. CDR3 length: 11 residues. Trimming left V 2 bases short and J 4 bases short, with 2 bases between. This chain's CDR3 is CASSLTETQYF. CDR3 nucleotides: TGTGCCAGCAGTTTAACAGAGACCCAGTACTTC.

The chain combines TRBV30 with TRBJ2-5; D unclear. Germline V lookup: CDR1 GTSNPN, CDR2 SVGIG (reference sequence). The CDR3 runs to 13 residues. V was clipped by 0 bases and J by 3 bases, with 8 bases between them. The CDR3 protein is CAWSVHTKETQYF. CDR3 nucleotide sequence: TGTGCCTGGAGTGTGCACACAAAAGAGACCCAGTACTTC.

The sample holds one count of this clonotype. This chain joins TRBV27 and TRBJ2-7; D is tentatively TRBD1 or TRBD2 (5 bases each). CDR3 length equals 16 residues. Germline V CDR1 and CDR2: MNHEY, SMNVEV (reference sequence). With 5 bases removed from V and 2 bases from J, the gap between germline ends came to 19 bases. Written as DNA, the CDR3 is TGTGCCAGCAGTCCGCCTCCCGGGACGTTGACCTACGAGCAGTACTTC. Protein: CASSPPPGTLTYEQYF.

This clonotype was observed once. The chain recombines TRBV29-1 with TRBJ2-7; D not certain. The CDR3 totals 11 residues. CDR1 and CDR2 (germline): SQVTM, ANQGSEA. Trimming pared 2 bases from V and 4 bases from J, leaving 6 bases between. CDR3 nucleotide sequence: TGCAGCGTTGAATACGGTTACGAGCAGTACTTC. It is translated as CSVEYGYEQYF.

The sample holds one count of this clonotype. The chain joins TRBV30 to TRBJ2-7; D call uncertain. Germline V gene sequence: CDR1 GTSNPN, CDR2 SVGIG (reference sequence). This CDR3 has 9 amino acids. Trimming removed 2 bases from V and 9 bases from J, with 5 bases in between. The CDR3 spells CAWSWAQYF. The CDR3 DNA sequence: TGTGCCTGGAGTTGGGCGCAGTACTTC.

The chain employs TRBV7-9 and TRBJ2-1, with unresolved D. With 2 bases removed from V and 8 bases from J, the gap between germline ends came to 10 bases. Germline V gene sequence: CDR1 SEHNR, CDR2 FQNEAQ (reference sequence). The CDR3 is 13 residues long. In DNA, the CDR3 is TGTGCCAGCAGCTTAAGTCCCCAGTATGAGCAGTTCTTC. It specifies CASSLSPQYEQFF.

V gene TRBV7-8 combines with J gene TRBJ2-6; D perhaps matches TRBD1 (5 bases). CDR3 size: 21 residues. Trimming removed 2 bases from V and 0 bases from J, with 23 bases in between. Germline V lookup: CDR1 SGHVS, CDR2 FQNEAQ. The CDR3 loop is CASSLKGDTRAYASGANVLTF. CDR3 sequence (DNA): TGTGCCAGCAGCTTAAAGGGTGACACCAGGGCGTACGCCTCTGGGGCCAACGTCCTGACTTTC. Complete variable domain (other parts from reference TRBV7-8 and TRBJ2-6): GAGVSQSPRYKVAKRGQDVALRCDPISGHVSLFWYQQALGQGPEFLTYFQNEAQLDKSGLPSDRFFAERPEGSVSTLKIQRTQQEDSAVYLCASSLKGDTRAYASGANVLTFGAGSRLTVL.

A single count supports this clonotype. In DNA form, the CDR3 reads TGTGCCTACCAGACTAGCGGGGGGATTGATACGCAGTATTTT. This sequence encodes CAYQTSGGIDTQYF. The rearrangement uses TRBV30 and TRBJ2-3; 13 positions match TRBD2. In germline, CDR1 is GTSNPN, CDR2 SVGIG (reference sequence). The CDR3 runs 14 residues. The junction had 7 bases not matched to a gene; V was cut back by 7 bases and J by 6 bases.

The chain employs TRBV7-8 and TRBJ2-2; no clear D gene. CDR1 and CDR2 from the germline V gene are SGHVS and FQNEAQ. The CDR3 is 12 residues long. Trimming stripped 5 bases from V and 8 bases from J, with 9 bases between. The CDR3 DNA reads TGTGCCAGCAGCCCGAGGTGGGGGGAGCTGTTTTTT. As protein: CASSPRWGELFF.

The chain recombines TRBV2 with TRBJ2-1, with a weak D call TRBD2 (7 bases). Trimming took 11 bases from V and 7 from J, leaving 15 bases between them. The CDR3 has 12 amino acids. Germline CDR1 SNHLY, CDR2 FYNNEI. CDR3 loop: CAVPGGVNEQFF. The CDR3 coding sequence is TGTGCCGTGCCGGGGGGCGTGAATGAGCAGTTCTTC.

The chain joins TRBV2 to TRBJ2-7, with 7 bases identical to TRBD1. V lost 6 bases, J lost 3 bases, and 5 bases stayed unmatched. The CDR3 totals 13 residues. CDR1 is SNHLY and CDR2 is FYNNEI in the germline V gene. This chain's CDR3 is CASRPWDSYEQYF. The CDR3 bases are TGTGCCAGCAGACCCTGGGACAGCTACGAGCAGTACTTC.

DNA for the CDR3: TGTGCCAGCAGTTACGTGGGAGGACCCGAGCAGTACTTC. Protein sequence: CASSYVGGPEQYF. This chain connects TRBV6-5 to TRBJ2-7; possible D gene TRBD2, 6 bases. V shed 2 bases and J shed 6 bases, with 11 bases lying between them. The CDR3 loop spans 13 amino acids. CDR1 and CDR2 from the germline V gene are MNHEY and SVGAGI.

The chain is built from TRBV6-6 and TRBJ2-7, with D perhaps TRBD2 (6 bases). In germline, CDR1 is MNHNY, CDR2 SVGAGI (reference sequence). The ends were cut back, 0 bases at V and 4 bases at J, with 13 bases in the middle. The CDR3 totals 15 residues. As DNA, the CDR3 is TGTGCCAGCAGTTACTCCTTCATTGGGGGGTACGAGCAGTACTTC. Protein product: CASSYSFIGGYEQYF.

The chain links TRBV29-1 to TRBJ1-1, with TRBD1 as a possible D gene (5 bases). Deletions cut 4 bases from V and 0 bases from J, with 15 bases between. This CDR3 contains 15 residues. Looked up from germline, CDR1 is SQVTM and CDR2 is ANQGSEA. For the CDR3, the DNA is TGCAGCGTTGCGGGAGGGGTAGATATGAACACTGAAGCTTTCTTT. The encoded protein is CSVAGGVDMNTEAFF. Complete variable domain (other parts from reference TRBV29-1 and TRBJ1-1): SAVISQKPSRDICQRGTSLTIQCQVDSQVTMMFWYRQQPGQSLTLIATANQGSEATYESGFVIDKFPISRPNLTFSTLTVSNMSPEDSSIYLCSVAGGVDMNTEAFFGQGTRLTVV.

CDR3 coding DNA: TGTGCCAGCAGCCAAGAAGTCGGGGAAAAACTGTTTTTT. This sequence encodes CASSQEVGEKLFF. This chain connects TRBV3-1 to TRBJ1-4; D is undetermined. The CDR3 totals 13 residues. Trimming took off 0 bases at V and 8 bases at J, with 7 bases between the two ends. Germline V lookup: CDR1 LGHDT, CDR2 YNNKEL (reference sequence).

The chain combines TRBV5-4 with TRBJ2-7, with TRBD1 matching over 8 bases. Germline V CDR1 and CDR2: SGHNT, YYREEE (reference sequence). The junction had 4 bases not matched to a gene; V was cut back by 2 bases and J by 3 bases. This CDR3 region has 14 residues. As DNA, the CDR3 is TGTGCCAGCAGCTTTGAGACAGGGGACTACGAGCAGTACTTC. Protein: CASSFETGDYEQYF.

The chain combines TRBV9 with TRBJ2-2; 11 nucleotides agree with TRBD2. CDR1 and CDR2 (germline): SGDLS, YYNGEE. This CDR3 is built from 17 residues. With 3 bases clipped from V and 4 bases from J, the junction kept 8 bases outside the gene matches. The CDR3 region has the DNA TGTGCCAGCAGCGGATCGACTAGCGGGACTATCACCGGGGAGCTGTTTTTT. It is translated as CASSGSTSGTITGELFF.

This clonotype was observed a handful of times. The rearrangement joins TRBV5-8 to TRBJ1-1; TRBD1 matches 7 bases. Germline CDR1 and CDR2: SGHTS and YDEGEE. This CDR3 is built from 12 residues. V lost 3 bases, J lost 6 bases, and 2 bases stayed unmatched. Here the CDR3 reads CASSYTGAEAFF. The CDR3 bases are TGTGCCAGCAGCTATACAGGGGCTGAAGCTTTCTTT.

This chain uses TRBV19 with TRBJ1-2; 10 bases agree with TRBD1. V shed 1 base, J shed 4 bases, and the junction held 0 bases outside the gene matches. The CDR3 extends over 14 amino acids. Germline assignment: CDR1 LNHDA and CDR2 SQIVND (reference sequence). The CDR3 bases are TGTGCCAGTAGTATAGGACAGGGGGCCTATGGCTACACCTTC. This codes for CASSIGQGAYGYTF.

The chain has TRBV27 and TRBJ2-5; 12 bases are shared with TRBD2. V dropped 5 bases and J dropped 0; count of bases not matched to a gene: 7. The CDR3 covers 17 residues. CDR1 and CDR2 from the germline V gene are MNHEY and SMNVEV (reference sequence). CDR3 in amino acids: CASSPTTSGRYQETQYF. The CDR3 nucleotides read TGTGCCAGCAGTCCGACGACTAGCGGGAGATACCAAGAGACCCAGTACTTC.

This clonotype appeared a single time. The chain joins TRBV10-3 to TRBJ2-7; a possible D gene is TRBD1 (5 bases). This CDR3 has 15 residues. Trimming pared 0 bases from V and 2 bases from J, leaving 11 bases between. Germline CDR1 is ENHRY and CDR2 is SYGVKD. The CDR3 DNA follows: TGTGCCATCAGTGAGTCGACGACAGCTCCCTACGAGCAGTACTTC. This codes for CAISESTTAPYEQYF.

This clonotype has a single count. The V call is TRBV9, the J call TRBJ2-1; possibly TRBD2 for D (6 bases). Germline V CDR1 and CDR2: SGDLS, YYNGEE. The ends were cut back, 1 base at V and 8 bases at J, with 10 bases in the middle. The CDR3 has 13 residues. CDR3: CASSVRERDEQFF. CDR3 bases: TGTGCCAGCAGCGTACGGGAGAGGGATGAGCAGTTCTTC.

J is TRBJ2-7 and V is TRBV4-3, with D perhaps matching TRBD2 (7 bases). The ends were cut back, 1 base at V and 6 bases at J, with 16 bases in the middle. The CDR3 loop spans 15 amino acids. Germline values: CDR1 LGHNA, CDR2 YSLEER. The chain's CDR3 is CASSQAPGRGIEQYF. The CDR3 DNA follows: TGCGCCAGCAGCCAAGCCCCGGGGAGGGGGATCGAGCAGTACTTC.

This CDR3 is CASSTTGEEAFF. CDR3 DNA sequence: TGTGCCAGCAGCACGACGGGAGAGGAAGCTTTCTTT. The gene calls are TRBV7-8 and TRBJ1-1; D not certain. The V end lost 5 bases, the J end lost 8 bases, and 12 bases lay between the germline ends. Looked up from germline, CDR1 is SGHVS and CDR2 is FQNEAQ. The CDR3 is 12 amino acids.

The J gene is TRBJ2-1, the V gene TRBV6-2 or TRBV6-3, with TRBD2 matching over 7 bases. The length of the CDR3 is 13 residues. With 3 bases clipped from V and 9 bases from J, the junction kept 5 bases outside the gene matches. CDR1 MNHEY and CDR2 SVGEGT come from the germline V gene. The CDR3 coding sequence is TGTGCCAGCAGTTATGGCCGCGGGGGTGAGCAGTTCTTC. This gives the protein CASSYGRGGEQFF.

This sequence joins TRBV27 and TRBJ2-1; D may be TRBD1 or TRBD2 (5 bases each). The V end was cut by 3 bases, the J end by 7 bases, with 13 bases between. CDR3 length: 14 amino acids. In germline, CDR1 is MNHEY, CDR2 SMNVEV (reference sequence). The CDR3, as DNA: TGTGCCAGCAGTTTTTTACCAGGGACGAATGAGCAGTTCTTC. Translated: CASSFLPGTNEQFF.